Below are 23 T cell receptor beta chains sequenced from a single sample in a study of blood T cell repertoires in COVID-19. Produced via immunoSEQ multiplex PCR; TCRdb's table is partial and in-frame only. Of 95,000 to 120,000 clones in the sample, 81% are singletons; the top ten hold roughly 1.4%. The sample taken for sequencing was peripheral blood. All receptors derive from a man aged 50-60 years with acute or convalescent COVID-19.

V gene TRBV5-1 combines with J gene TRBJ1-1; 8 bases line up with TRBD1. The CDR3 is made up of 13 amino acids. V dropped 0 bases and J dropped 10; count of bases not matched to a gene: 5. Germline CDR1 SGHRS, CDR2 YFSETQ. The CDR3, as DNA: TGCGCCAGCAGCTTGGCCGGACAGGGAGTAGCTTTCTTT. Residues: CASSLAGQGVAFF. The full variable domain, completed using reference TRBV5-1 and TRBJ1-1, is KAGVTQTPRYLIKTRGQQVTLSCSPISGHRSVSWYQQTPGQGLQFLFEYFSETQRNKGNFPGRFSGRQFSNSRSEMNVSTLELGDSALYLCASSLAGQGVAFFGQGTRLTVV.

CDR3 amino acids: CASSQDREGYGYTF. CDR3 sequence (DNA): TGCGCCAGCAGCCAAGACAGGGAGGGCTATGGCTACACCTTC. The gene calls are TRBV4-1 and TRBJ1-2; possibly TRBD1 for D (5 bases). Trimming took 0 bases from V and 4 from J, leaving 9 bases between them. CDR1 and CDR2 (germline): MGHRA, YSYEKL. The length of the CDR3 is 14 residues.

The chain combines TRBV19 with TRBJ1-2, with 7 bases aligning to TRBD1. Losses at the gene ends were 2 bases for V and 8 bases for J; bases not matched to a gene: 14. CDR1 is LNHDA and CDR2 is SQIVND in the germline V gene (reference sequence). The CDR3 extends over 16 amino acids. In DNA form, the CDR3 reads TGTGCCAGTAGTATAAAGTCTTCAACAGGGGCGGAGGGCTACACCTTC. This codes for CASSIKSSTGAEGYTF.

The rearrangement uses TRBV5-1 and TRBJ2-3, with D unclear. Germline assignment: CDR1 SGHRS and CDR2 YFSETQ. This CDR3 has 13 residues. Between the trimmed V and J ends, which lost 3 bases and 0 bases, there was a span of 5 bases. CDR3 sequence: CASSSGSTDTQYF. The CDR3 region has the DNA TGCGCCAGCAGCTCGGGTAGCACAGATACGCAGTATTTT.

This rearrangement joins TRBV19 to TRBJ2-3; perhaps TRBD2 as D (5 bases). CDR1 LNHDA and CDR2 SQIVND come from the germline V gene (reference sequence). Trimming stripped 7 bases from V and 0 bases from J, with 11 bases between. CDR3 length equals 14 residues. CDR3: CASNQRPSTDTQYF. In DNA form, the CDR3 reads TGTGCCAGTAATCAGCGGCCTAGCACAGATACGCAGTATTTT.

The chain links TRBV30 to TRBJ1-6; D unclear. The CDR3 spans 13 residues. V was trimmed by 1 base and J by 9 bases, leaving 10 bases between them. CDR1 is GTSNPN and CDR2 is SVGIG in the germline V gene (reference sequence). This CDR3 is CAWSESEGSPLHF. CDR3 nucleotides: TGTGCCTGGAGTGAAAGTGAGGGTTCACCCCTCCACTTT.

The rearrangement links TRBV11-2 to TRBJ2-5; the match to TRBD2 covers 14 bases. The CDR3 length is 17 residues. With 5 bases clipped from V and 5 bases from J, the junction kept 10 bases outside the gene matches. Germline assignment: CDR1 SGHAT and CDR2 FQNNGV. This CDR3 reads CASSTRLAGGPGETQYF. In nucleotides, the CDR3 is TGTGCCAGCAGCACAAGACTAGCGGGGGGGCCGGGTGAGACCCAGTACTTC.

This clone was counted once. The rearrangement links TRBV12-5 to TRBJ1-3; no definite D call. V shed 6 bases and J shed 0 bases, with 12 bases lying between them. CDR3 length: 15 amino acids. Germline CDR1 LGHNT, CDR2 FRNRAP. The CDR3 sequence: CASGPRAGSGNTIYF. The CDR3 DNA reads TGTGCTAGTGGACCCCGAGCCGGCTCTGGAAACACCATATATTTT.

The CDR3 here is CASSSLGTDIQETQYF. In DNA, the CDR3 is TGTGCCAGCAGCTCCTTAGGGACTGACATACAAGAGACCCAGTACTTC. The chain uses TRBV5-6 and TRBJ2-5, with TRBD2 as a possible D gene (6 bases). V gave up 3 bases and J gave up 2 bases, with 17 bases separating them. The V gene's germline CDR1 is SGHDT and CDR2 YYEEEE. CDR3 size: 16 residues.

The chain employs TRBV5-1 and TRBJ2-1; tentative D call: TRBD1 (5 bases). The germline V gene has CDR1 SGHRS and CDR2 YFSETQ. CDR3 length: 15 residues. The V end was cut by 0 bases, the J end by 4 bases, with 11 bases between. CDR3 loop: CASSLGTQVYNEQFF. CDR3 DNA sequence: TGCGCCAGCAGCTTGGGGACACAGGTTTACAATGAGCAGTTCTTC.

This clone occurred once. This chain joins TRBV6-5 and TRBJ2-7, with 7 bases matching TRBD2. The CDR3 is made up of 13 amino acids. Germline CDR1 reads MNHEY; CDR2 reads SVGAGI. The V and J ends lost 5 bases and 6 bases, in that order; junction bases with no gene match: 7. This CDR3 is CASSPPGRGEQYF. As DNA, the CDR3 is TGTGCCAGCAGTCCCCCTGGGAGGGGCGAGCAGTACTTC.

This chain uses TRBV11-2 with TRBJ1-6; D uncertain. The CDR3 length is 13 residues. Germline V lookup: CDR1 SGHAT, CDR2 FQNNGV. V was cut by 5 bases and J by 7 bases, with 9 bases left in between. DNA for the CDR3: TGTGCCAGCAGCAGGGCGGGAAATTCACCCCTCCACTTT. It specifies CASSRAGNSPLHF.

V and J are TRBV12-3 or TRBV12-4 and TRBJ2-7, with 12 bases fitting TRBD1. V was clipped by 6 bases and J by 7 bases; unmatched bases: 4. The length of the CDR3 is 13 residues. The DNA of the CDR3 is TGTGCCAGCAGGGGACAGGGGGCGGGGGAGCAGTACTTC. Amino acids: CASRGQGAGEQYF.

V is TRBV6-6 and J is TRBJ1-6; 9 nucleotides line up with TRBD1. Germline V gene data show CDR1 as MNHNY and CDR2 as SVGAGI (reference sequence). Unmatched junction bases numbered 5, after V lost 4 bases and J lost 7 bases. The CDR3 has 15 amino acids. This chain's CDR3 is CASSLDRGNNSPLHF. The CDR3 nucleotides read TGTGCCAGCAGTTTGGACAGGGGAAACAATTCACCCCTCCACTTT.

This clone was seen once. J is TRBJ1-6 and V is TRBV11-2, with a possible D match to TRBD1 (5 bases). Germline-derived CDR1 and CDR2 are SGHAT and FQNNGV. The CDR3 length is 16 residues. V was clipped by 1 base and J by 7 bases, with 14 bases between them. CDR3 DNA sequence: TGTGCCAGCAGCTTAGTATACGGGGGAATCAATTCACCCCTCCACTTT. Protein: CASSLVYGGINSPLHF. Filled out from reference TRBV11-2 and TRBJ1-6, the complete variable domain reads EAGVAQSPRYKIIEKRQSVAFWCNPISGHATLYWYQQILGQGPKLLIQFQNNGVVDDSQLPKDRFSAERLKGVDSTLKIQPAKLEDSAVYLCASSLVYGGINSPLHFGNGTRLTVT.

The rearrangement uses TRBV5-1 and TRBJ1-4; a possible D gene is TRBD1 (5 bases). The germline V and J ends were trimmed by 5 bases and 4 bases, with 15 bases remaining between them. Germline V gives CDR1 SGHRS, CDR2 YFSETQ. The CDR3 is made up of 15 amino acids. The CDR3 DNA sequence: TGCGCCAGCAGGGCTCGGGGGACTTATAATGAAAAACTGTTTTTT. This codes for CASRARGTYNEKLFF.

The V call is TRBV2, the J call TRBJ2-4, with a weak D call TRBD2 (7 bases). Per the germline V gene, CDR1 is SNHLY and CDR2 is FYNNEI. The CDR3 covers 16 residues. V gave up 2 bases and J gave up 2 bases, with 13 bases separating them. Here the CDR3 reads CASSERSGGPKNIQYF. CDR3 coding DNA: TGTGCCAGCAGTGAAAGGTCGGGGGGCCCCAAAAACATTCAGTACTTC.

The CDR3 is CASSLDYATGSSPLHF. For the CDR3, the DNA is TGCGCCAGCAGCCTCGATTACGCTACAGGGTCCTCACCCCTCCACTTT. The genes are TRBV4-1 and TRBJ1-6; TRBD1 is a possible D gene (6 bases). The CDR3 loop spans 16 amino acids. Trimming shortened V by 4 bases and J by 10 bases, and 20 bases separated the two germline ends. Looked up from germline, CDR1 is MGHRA and CDR2 is YSYEKL.

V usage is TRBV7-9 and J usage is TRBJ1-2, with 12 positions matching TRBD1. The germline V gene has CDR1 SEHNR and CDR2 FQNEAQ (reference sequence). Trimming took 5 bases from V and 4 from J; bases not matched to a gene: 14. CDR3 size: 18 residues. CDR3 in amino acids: CASSPLRGGTGGSYGYTF. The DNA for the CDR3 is TGTGCCAGCAGCCCCCTTCGGGGGGGGACAGGGGGCAGCTATGGCTACACCTTC.

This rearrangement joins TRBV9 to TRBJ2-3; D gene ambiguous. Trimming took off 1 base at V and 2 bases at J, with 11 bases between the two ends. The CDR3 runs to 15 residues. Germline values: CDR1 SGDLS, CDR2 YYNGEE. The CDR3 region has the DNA TGTGCCAGCAGCGTATTGCCCAGTCCCACAGATACGCAGTATTTT. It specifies CASSVLPSPTDTQYF.

The CDR3: CASSLPGQENMNTEAFF. The CDR3 DNA reads TGTGCCAGCAGCTTACCGGGACAGGAAAACATGAACACTGAAGCTTTCTTT. V usage is TRBV5-6 and J usage is TRBJ1-1; 8 bases agree with TRBD1. CDR3 length: 17 amino acids. Germline CDR1 and CDR2: SGHDT and YYEEEE. With 2 bases clipped from V and 0 bases from J, the junction kept 9 bases outside the gene matches. Full variable domain (remainder filled in from reference TRBV5-6 and TRBJ1-1): DAGVTQSPTHLIKTRGQQVTLRCSPKSGHDTVSWYQQALGQGPQFIFQYYEEEERQRGNFPDRFSGHQFPNYSSELNVNALLLGDSALYLCASSLPGQENMNTEAFFGQGTRLTVV.

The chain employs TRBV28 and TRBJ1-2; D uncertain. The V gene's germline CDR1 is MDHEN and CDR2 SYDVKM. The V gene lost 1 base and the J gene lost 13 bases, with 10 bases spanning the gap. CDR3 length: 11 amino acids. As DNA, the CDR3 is TGTGCCAGCAGTTTATCGGGAGCGACCACCTTC. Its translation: CASSLSGATTF.

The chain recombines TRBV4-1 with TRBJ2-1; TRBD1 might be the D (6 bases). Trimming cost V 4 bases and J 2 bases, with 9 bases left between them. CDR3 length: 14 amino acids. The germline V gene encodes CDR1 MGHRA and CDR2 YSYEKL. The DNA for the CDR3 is TGCGCCAGCAGCCCCCGGGACACCTACAATGAGCAGTTCTTC. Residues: CASSPRDTYNEQFF.